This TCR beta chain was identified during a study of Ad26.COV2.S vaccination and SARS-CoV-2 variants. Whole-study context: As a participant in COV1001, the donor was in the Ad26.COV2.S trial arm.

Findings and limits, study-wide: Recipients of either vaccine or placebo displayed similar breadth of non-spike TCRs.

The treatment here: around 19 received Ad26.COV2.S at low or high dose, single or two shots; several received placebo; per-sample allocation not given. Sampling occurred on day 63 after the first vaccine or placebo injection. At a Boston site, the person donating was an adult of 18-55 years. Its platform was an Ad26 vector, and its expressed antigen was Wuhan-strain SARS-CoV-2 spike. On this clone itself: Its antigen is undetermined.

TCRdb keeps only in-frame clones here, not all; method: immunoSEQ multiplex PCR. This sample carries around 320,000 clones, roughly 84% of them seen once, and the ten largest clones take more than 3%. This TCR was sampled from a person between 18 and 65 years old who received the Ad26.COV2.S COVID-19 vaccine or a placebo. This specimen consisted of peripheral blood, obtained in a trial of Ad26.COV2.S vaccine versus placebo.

The CDR3 DNA reads as TGTGCCAGCAGCCGGGGGCCCAGGGGAGGACAGGATACGCAGTATTTT. Amino acids: CASSRGPRGGQDTQYF. The chain links TRBV3-1 (or the pseudogene TRBV3-2) to TRBJ2-3; D is perhaps TRBD1 or TRBD2 (6 bases each). Trimming took 4 bases from V and 6 from J, leaving 20 bases between them. Germline V lookup: CDR1 LGHDT, CDR2 YNNKEL (reference sequence). This CDR3 spans 16 amino acids.